These 19 T cell receptor beta chains were all obtained from the same sample, sequenced in a study of cytomegalovirus exposure and HLA in healthy donors. Use of 60 Vbeta and 13 Jbeta primers characterized the PCR. Libraries were prepared by immunoSEQ multiplex PCR; TCRdb keeps only in-frame clonotypes and omits some of them. The sample comprises 150,000 to 200,000 clones, roughly 68% of which are singletons, and around 1.9% rests with the top ten. The sequenced sample was PBMCs. These TCRs come from a woman in her twenties or thirties in good health and CMV-seronegative.

The chain links TRBV25-1 to TRBJ2-4; D is ambiguous. V was clipped by 4 bases and J by 8 bases, with 12 bases between them. The CDR3 extends over 13 amino acids. CDR1 MGHDK and CDR2 SYGVNS come from the germline V gene. CDR3 coding DNA: TGTGCCAGCAGTGTAGAGAGGTTGGACATTCAGTACTTC. Translating gives CASSVERLDIQYF. The variable domain in full, completed from reference TRBV25-1 and TRBJ2-4, reads EADIYQTPRYLVIGTGKKITLECSQTMGHDKMYWYQQDPGMELHLIHYSYGVNSTEKGDLSSESTVSRIRTEHFPLTLESARPSHTSQYLCASSVERLDIQYFGAGTRLSVL.

The chain carries TRBV9 and TRBJ2-2; TRBD2 is a possible D gene (6 bases). Germline V gene data show CDR1 as SGDLS and CDR2 as YYNGEE. This CDR3 has 18 residues. Trimming stripped 3 bases from V and 2 bases from J, with 20 bases between. The CDR3 sequence: CASSALPPGTANTGELFF. The CDR3 coding sequence is TGTGCCAGCAGCGCTCTCCCTCCCGGGACTGCTAACACCGGGGAGCTGTTTTTT.

This clone was seen a single time. V gene TRBV5-6 combines with J gene TRBJ2-1; tentatively, D is TRBD2 (7 bases). The CDR3 is 18 amino acids. V dropped 5 bases and J dropped 2 bases, with 23 bases sitting between them. Germline V gene data show CDR1 as SGHDT and CDR2 as YYEEEE. The CDR3 protein is CASSFGRGASTAYNEQFF. Here the CDR3 DNA reads TGTGCCAGCAGTTTTGGACGGGGGGCTAGCACTGCCTACAATGAGCAGTTCTTC.

The V and J genes are TRBV29-1 and TRBJ2-5; TRBD1 is a possible D gene (5 bases). The DNA end is more similar to TRBJ2-7, so the J call may be wrong. CDR3 length: 13 amino acids. CDR1 and CDR2 (germline): SQVTM, ANQGSEA. CDR3 DNA: TGCAGCGTTGAAGCGTGGGGCAGCAACGAGCAGTACTTC. Translated: CSVEAWGSNEQYF.

Here the CDR3 DNA reads TGTGCCAGTAGTATTCAAAGCGGGAGGACCTACGAGCAGTACTTC. As protein: CASSIQSGRTYEQYF. The chain has TRBV19 and TRBJ2-7, with TRBD2 matching 9 bases. V lost 3 bases and J lost 2; bases outside the gene matches: 5. Germline CDR1 reads LNHDA; CDR2 reads SQIVND (reference sequence). This CDR3 contains 15 residues.

V usage is TRBV5-4 and J usage is TRBJ2-3; 7 bases fit TRBD1. Germline values: CDR1 SGHNT, CDR2 YYREEE (reference sequence). The CDR3 has 13 amino acids. J gave up 3 bases and V 2 bases, and 0 bases lay outside the gene matches. In DNA form, the CDR3 reads TGTGCCAGCAGCTTACAGGGGACAGATACGCAGTATTTT. The encoded protein is CASSLQGTDTQYF.

This clone appeared a few times. DNA of the CDR3: TGTGCCAGCTCACCCCGGGACAGGGGGCGTCCAGATACGCAGTATTTT. This translates into CASSPRDRGRPDTQYF. The V and J genes are TRBV18 and TRBJ2-3; 12 bases fit TRBD1. V was clipped by 3 bases and J by 4 bases; unmatched bases: 5. This CDR3 comprises 16 residues. The germline gives CDR1 KGHSH, CDR2 LQKENI.

The gene calls are TRBV15 and TRBJ2-5; 7 bases agree with TRBD2. The J call is doubtful: the DNA matches TRBJ2-7 better. Germline-derived CDR1 and CDR2 are LNHNV and YYDKDF (reference sequence). This CDR3 contains 15 residues. The CDR3 sequence: CATSRDLEGGGEQYF. The DNA of the CDR3 is TGTGCCACCAGCAGAGATTTAGAGGGCGGGGGCGAGCAGTACTTC.

This clone has more than one count but fewer than ten. V gene TRBV14 combines with J gene TRBJ1-3; no clear D gene. CDR1 and CDR2 from the germline V gene are SGHDN and FVKESK. The length of the CDR3 is 16 residues. Between the trimmed V and J ends, which lost 0 bases and 2 bases, there was a span of 11 bases. CDR3 in amino acids: CASSQDPVRAGNTIYF. CDR3 nucleotide sequence: TGTGCCAGCAGCCAAGATCCCGTGAGGGCTGGAAACACCATATATTTT.

The chain has TRBV9 and TRBJ2-3, with D perhaps matching TRBD1 (5 bases). This CDR3 contains 15 residues. Germline loops: CDR1 SGDLS, CDR2 YYNGEE. V lost 0 bases, J lost 1 base, and 9 bases lay in between. The CDR3 DNA reads as TGTGCCAGCAGCGTAGGTGGGGCACGCACAGATACGCAGTATTTT. Translated, it gives CASSVGGARTDTQYF.

The chain carries TRBV2 and TRBJ1-4; 8 bases map to TRBD1. This CDR3 spans 15 amino acids. V lost 3 bases, J lost 4 bases, and 4 bases stayed unmatched. Germline-derived CDR1 and CDR2 are SNHLY and FYNNEI. CDR3 loop: CASSELTGVNEKLFF. The CDR3 region has the DNA TGTGCCAGCAGTGAGTTGACAGGGGTTAATGAAAAACTGTTTTTT.

V usage is TRBV6-4 and J usage is TRBJ2-2, with D possibly being TRBD1 (5 bases). The V and J ends lost 0 bases and 4 bases respectively, with 15 bases between them. Germline V CDR1 and CDR2: MRHNA, SNTAGT. The CDR3 is 17 residues long. CDR3 in DNA: TGTGCCAGCAGTGACTCCCCCGCAGGGCCCGGCACCGGGGAGCTGTTTTTT. It is translated as CASSDSPAGPGTGELFF.

The rearrangement uses TRBV18 and TRBJ2-5; D gene unclear. CDR3 size: 13 residues. The V and J ends lost 4 bases and 4 bases respectively, with 10 bases between them. Germline CDR1 and CDR2: KGHSH and LQKENI. The CDR3 is CASSHLSAETQYF. DNA for the CDR3: TGTGCCAGCTCACACCTGAGTGCAGAGACCCAGTACTTC.

As regards this clone: One junction end does not reproduce the germline sequence, and a read error may be involved. The chain joins TRBV5-4 to TRBJ2-6; D might be TRBD1 (5 bases). CDR1 and CDR2 from the germline V gene are SGHNT and YYREEE (reference sequence). CDR3 length equals 18 residues. CDR3 amino acids: CASTLGNPGASGANVLTF. The CDR3 nucleotides are TGTGCCAGCACCTTGGGAAACCCTGGGGCCTCTGGGGCCAACGTCCTGACTTTC.

The chain has TRBV11-2 and TRBJ1-1, with a weak D call TRBD1 (6 bases). V gave up 2 bases and J gave up 7 bases, with 8 bases separating them. Germline CDR1 and CDR2: SGHAT and FQNNGV. The CDR3 is 12 residues long. CDR3 sequence: CASSLQGIEAFF. CDR3 nucleotides: TGTGCCAGCAGCTTACAGGGGATTGAAGCTTTCTTT.

The J gene is TRBJ1-5, the V gene TRBV10-3; D is possibly TRBD1 (6 bases). Germline CDR1 reads ENHRY; CDR2 reads SYGVKD. This CDR3 is 16 amino acids long. V was clipped by 2 bases and J by 3 bases, with 14 bases between them. As DNA, the CDR3 is TGTGCCATCAGTGAGAGCCGGGCAGGGGCCAATCAGCCCCAGCATTTT. It is translated as CAISESRAGANQPQHF.

This clone has only one observation. This chain joins TRBV5-4 and TRBJ1-3; possible D gene TRBD1, 5 bases. The V end lost 2 bases, the J end lost 0 bases, and 18 bases lay between the germline ends. CDR1 is SGHNT and CDR2 is YYREEE in the germline V gene (reference sequence). CDR3 length: 18 residues. The CDR3 DNA reads as TGTGCCAGCAGCTTCGAGTTTGGGGTAGGGGCCTCTGGAAACACCATATATTTT. It translates to CASSFEFGVGASGNTIYF. The whole variable domain, remainder taken from reference TRBV5-4 and TRBJ1-3, is ETGVTQSPTHLIKTRGQQVTLRCSSQSGHNTVSWYQQALGQGPQFIFQYYREEENGRGNFPPRFSGLQFPNYSSELNVNALELDDSALYLCASSFEFGVGASGNTIYFGEGSWLTVV.

The V call is TRBV6-1, the J call TRBJ2-3, with a possible D match to TRBD1 (6 bases). CDR1 is MNHNS, CDR2 SASEGT, per germline. The CDR3 is 14 residues long. V was cut by 4 bases and J by 3 bases, with 11 bases left in between. CDR3: CASSVGAGTDTQYF. The CDR3 region has the DNA TGTGCCAGCAGTGTGGGGGCTGGAACAGATACGCAGTATTTT.

V is TRBV7-9 and J is TRBJ2-2, with D tentatively TRBD2 (6 bases). Trimming left V 2 bases short and J 7 bases short, with 17 bases between. This CDR3 comprises 16 residues. Germline V CDR1 and CDR2: SEHNR, FQNEAQ (reference sequence). In DNA form, the CDR3 reads TGTGCCAGCAGCTTATCGACTAGAAGCCCCCACGGGGAGCTGTTTTTT. Its translation: CASSLSTRSPHGELFF.